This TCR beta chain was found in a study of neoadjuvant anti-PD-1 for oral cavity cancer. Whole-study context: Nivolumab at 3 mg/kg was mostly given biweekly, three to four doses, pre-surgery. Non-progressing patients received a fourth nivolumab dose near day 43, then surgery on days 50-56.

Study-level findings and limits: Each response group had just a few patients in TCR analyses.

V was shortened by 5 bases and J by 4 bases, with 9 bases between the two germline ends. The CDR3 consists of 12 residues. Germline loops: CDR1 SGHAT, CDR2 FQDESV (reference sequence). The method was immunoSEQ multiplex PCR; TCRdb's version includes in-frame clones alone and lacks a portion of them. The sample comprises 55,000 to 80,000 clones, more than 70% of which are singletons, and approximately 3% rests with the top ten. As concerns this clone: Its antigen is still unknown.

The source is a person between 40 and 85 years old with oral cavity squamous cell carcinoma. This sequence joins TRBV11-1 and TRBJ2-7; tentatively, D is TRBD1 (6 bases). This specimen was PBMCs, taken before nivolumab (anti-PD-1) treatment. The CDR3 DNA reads TGTGCCAGCAGCGAAACAGGGTACGAGCAGTACTTC. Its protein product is CASSETGYEQYF.